The 7 T cell receptor beta chains in this list originate from one sample, sequenced in a study of CD8 T cells in ankylosing spondylitis. The study's findings and limits: A motif in TCR beta, a set of roughly eight highly homologous variants, appeared characteristic of ankylosing spondylitis blood.

TCRdb processed the 5' RACE reads anew with MiXCR; each CDR3 protein has one entry. This sample yields about 450,000 distinct CDR3 sequences, of which approximately 26% are seen a single time; about 0.92% belongs to the top ten. Their recognized antigens are unknown. The material sequenced was blood, either unsorted or a sorted T cell fraction (not recorded which). The receptors here all came from a male donor with ankylosing spondylitis.

V and J are TRBV27 and TRBJ1-5; TRBD1 matches at 9 bases. V shed 5 bases, J shed 6 bases, and the junction held 8 bases outside the gene matches. There are 15 residues in the CDR3. The germline V gene encodes CDR1 MNHEY and CDR2 SMNVEV (reference sequence). The CDR3 nucleotides read TGTGCCAGCAGTAAGGACAGGGGTCTTGGTCAGCCCCAGCATTTT. Encoded protein: CASSKDRGLGQPQHF.

The chain has TRBV5-1 and TRBJ2-1; TRBD2 matches at 14 bases. The CDR3 has 19 amino acids. Trimming removed 5 bases from V and 2 bases from J; junction bases left unmatched: 12. CDR1 SGHRS and CDR2 YFSETQ come from the germline V gene. CDR3 protein: CASSSPGLAGEGAYNEQFF. The CDR3 DNA reads as TGCGCCAGCAGTTCCCCGGGACTAGCGGGAGAAGGGGCCTACAATGAGCAGTTCTTC.

This clonotype was seen more than once but under ten times. The CDR3 loop reads CSASDVLNYGYTF. CDR3 coding DNA: TGCAGTGCTAGTGACGTACTCAACTATGGCTACACCTTC. The chain links TRBV20-1 to TRBJ1-2, with D hard to call. CDR1 is DFQATT, CDR2 SNEGSKA, per germline (reference sequence). The germline V and J ends were trimmed by 3 bases and 2 bases, with 10 bases remaining between them. CDR3 length: 13 amino acids.

This chain joins TRBV5-1 and TRBJ2-1, with D perhaps TRBD2 (6 bases). Per the germline V gene, CDR1 is SGHRS and CDR2 is YFSETQ. This CDR3 is 12 amino acids long. Trimming stripped 3 bases from V and 9 bases from J, with 10 bases between. The CDR3, as DNA: TGCGCCAGCAGCTCCTTGGGGGGTGAGCAGTTCTTC. As protein: CASSSLGGEQFF.

The table lists this clonotype with a few counts. V and J are TRBV3-1 and TRBJ2-2, with unresolved D. This CDR3 is built from 13 residues. Per germline, CDR1 LGHDT and CDR2 YNNKEL (reference sequence). V was trimmed by 1 base and J by 7 bases, leaving 7 bases between them. The CDR3 DNA reads TGTGCCAGCAGCCAAGGCTTGGACGGGGAGCTGTTTTTT. Its protein is CASSQGLDGELFF.

The sample holds one count of this clonotype. V and J are TRBV7-9 and TRBJ2-5, with TRBD1 identical over 8 bases. The length of the CDR3 is 16 residues. V shed 5 bases and J 5 bases; nucleotides not matched to a gene: 13. Germline CDR1 reads SEHNR; CDR2 reads FQNEAQ (reference sequence). The chain's CDR3 is CASSTGAGGAEETQYF. The CDR3 DNA reads TGTGCCAGCAGCACCGGGGCAGGGGGCGCGGAGGAGACCCAGTACTTC.

The chain joins TRBV24-1 to TRBJ2-3; D is perhaps TRBD1 (6 bases). The CDR3 extends over 13 amino acids. Germline V CDR1 and CDR2: KGHDR, SFDVKD. Between the trimmed V and J ends, which lost 9 bases and 3 bases, there was a span of 12 bases. The CDR3 spells CATGPTGTDTQYF. Written as DNA, the CDR3 is TGTGCCACCGGACCAACAGGGACAGATACGCAGTATTTT.